A single sample gave rise to the 28 T cell receptor beta chains below, sequenced in a study of T cell responses to AZD1222 COVID-19 vaccine. TCRdb keeps only in-frame clones here, not all; method: immunoSEQ multiplex PCR. The data hold 90,000 to 150,000 clones, with around nine tenths observed a single time. The starting material was peripheral blood, obtained on day 0 of AZD1222 vaccination. The receptors were sampled from an adult in good health.

The chain joins TRBV25-1 to TRBJ2-7; D assignment may be TRBD1 or TRBD2 (5 bases each). This CDR3 has 14 amino acids. Per germline, CDR1 MGHDK and CDR2 SYGVNS. The V end was cut by 6 bases, the J end by 0 bases, with 12 bases between. CDR3 bases: TGTGCCAGCAGCTCATGGGGGAGCTCCTACGAGCAGTACTTC. This codes for CASSSWGSSYEQYF.

The rearrangement joins TRBV5-4 to TRBJ2-6; D tentatively fits TRBD1 or TRBD2 (6 bases each). Trimming shortened V by 0 bases and J by 4 bases, and 14 bases separated the two germline ends. The germline V gene encodes CDR1 SGHNT and CDR2 YYREEE (reference sequence). This CDR3 region has 17 residues. CDR3 nucleotides: TGTGCCAGCAGCTTGGCCGGGTGGGGGGCCGGGGCCAACGTCCTGACTTTC. This encodes CASSLAGWGAGANVLTF. Full variable domain (rest looked up from reference TRBV5-4 and TRBJ2-6): ETGVTQSPTHLIKTRGQQVTLRCSSQSGHNTVSWYQQALGQGPQFIFQYYREEENGRGNFPPRFSGLQFPNYSSELNVNALELDDSALYLCASSLAGWGAGANVLTFGAGSRLTVL.

The chain is built from TRBV19 and TRBJ2-2; tentative D call: TRBD2 (6 bases). Germline values: CDR1 LNHDA, CDR2 SQIVND (reference sequence). The CDR3 runs 16 residues. V shed 3 bases and J shed 6 bases, with 17 bases lying between them. The CDR3, as DNA: TGTGCCAGTAGTATCCGCGTCGGGAGCTTAGCCGGGGAGCTGTTTTTT. The encoded protein is CASSIRVGSLAGELFF.

Here the CDR3 DNA reads TGTGCCAGCAGCTTGGAACCCTCGAATAATTCACCCCTCCACTTT. As protein: CASSLEPSNNSPLHF. The chain employs TRBV5-6 and TRBJ1-6; D gene uncertain. The CDR3 is 15 amino acids. V was trimmed by 0 bases and J by 5 bases, leaving 9 bases between them. Germline V gene sequence: CDR1 SGHDT, CDR2 YYEEEE.

The CDR3 loop is CASSPPGTNYGYTF. The CDR3 region has the DNA TGTGCCAGCAGTCCACCAGGTACTAACTATGGCTACACCTTC. This rearrangement joins TRBV28 to TRBJ1-2; D is uncertain. The CDR3 length is 14 residues. Trimming removed 5 bases at V and 0 bases at J, with 10 bases between. Germline V gene data show CDR1 as MDHEN and CDR2 as SYDVKM.

V is TRBV3-1 (or the pseudogene TRBV3-2) and J is TRBJ1-2; 8 nucleotides align to TRBD1. The CDR3 contains 15 residues. Germline V gene lookup returns CDR1 LGHDT and CDR2 YNNKEL (reference sequence). V gave up 4 bases and J gave up 5 bases; unmatched junction bases: 9. The CDR3 loop is CASSPTGQGFYGYTF. The CDR3 coding sequence is TGTGCCAGCAGCCCCACTGGACAGGGATTTTATGGCTACACCTTC.

This chain connects TRBV5-1 to TRBJ2-1; TRBD2 matches at 8 bases. J gave up 4 bases and V 0 bases, and 0 bases lay outside the gene matches. The CDR3 is made up of 14 amino acids. Germline loops: CDR1 SGHRS, CDR2 YFSETQ. The CDR3 here is CASSLGLAYNEQFF. In DNA form, the CDR3 reads TGCGCCAGCAGCTTGGGACTAGCGTACAATGAGCAGTTCTTC.

This clone was detected only a few times. The CDR3 sequence: CASSYSDRENTEAFF. CDR3 DNA: TGTGCCAGCAGTTACTCGGACAGGGAGAACACTGAAGCTTTCTTT. V is TRBV6-5 and J is TRBJ1-1, with TRBD1 matching over 8 bases. With 0 bases clipped from V and 1 base from J, the junction kept 1 base outside the gene matches. Per the germline V gene, CDR1 is MNHEY and CDR2 is SVGAGI. The CDR3 is 15 residues long.

The rearrangement joins TRBV15 to TRBJ2-3; the D gene is possibly TRBD2 (6 bases). Trimming cost V 0 bases and J 3 bases, with 19 bases left between them. The germline CDR1 and CDR2 sequences are LNHNV and YYDKDF (reference sequence). CDR3 length equals 18 residues. The CDR3, as DNA: TGTGCCACCAGCAGAGATCAGACTAGAAAGTTTAGTACAGATACGCAGTATTTT. Protein: CATSRDQTRKFSTDTQYF.

The V call is TRBV30, the J call TRBJ1-1; D not certain. The CDR3 sequence is 13 residues long. V lost 2 bases and J 0 bases, leaving 7 bases between the germline ends. Germline V lookup: CDR1 GTSNPN, CDR2 SVGIG (reference sequence). CDR3 DNA sequence: TGTGCCTGGAGTTCTCCATTGAACACTGAAGCTTTCTTT. Protein: CAWSSPLNTEAFF. The whole variable domain, filled in from reference TRBV30 and TRBJ1-1, reads SQTIHQWPATLVQPVGSPLSLECTVEGTSNPNLYWYRQAAGRGLQLLFYSVGIGQISSEVPQNLSASRPQDRQFILSSKKLLLSDSGFYLCAWSSPLNTEAFFGQGTRLTVV.

Regarding this clone: Other DNA variants within this sample encode the same CDR3. The V gene is TRBV18, the J gene TRBJ2-3; no definite D call. The CDR3 runs 12 residues. CDR1 and CDR2 from the germline V gene are KGHSH and LQKENI. V was cut by 6 bases and J by 0 bases, with 4 bases left in between. The CDR3: CASSPSTDTQYF. The CDR3 DNA reads as TGTGCCAGCTCTCCCAGCACAGATACGCAGTATTTT.

The chain joins TRBV2 to TRBJ1-4; D perhaps matches TRBD1 (6 bases). V lost 8 bases to trimming and J lost 6 bases, with 7 bases between them. The CDR3 extends over 11 amino acids. The germline V gene has CDR1 SNHLY and CDR2 FYNNEI. The CDR3 DNA sequence: TGTGCCAGCCAGGGGTATGAAAAACTGTTTTTT. It is translated as CASQGYEKLFF.

The chain couples TRBV5-4 to TRBJ2-7; TRBD2 might be the D (6 bases). V was pared by 4 bases and J by 2 bases, with 10 bases between. The germline gives CDR1 SGHNT, CDR2 YYREEE (reference sequence). The CDR3 is 13 amino acids. The CDR3 loop is CASSGGLAYEQYF. CDR3 coding DNA: TGTGCCAGCAGCGGGGGGTTGGCCTACGAGCAGTACTTC. Together with reference TRBV5-4 and TRBJ2-7, the CDR3 gives the full variable domain: ETGVTQSPTHLIKTRGQQVTLRCSSQSGHNTVSWYQQALGQGPQFIFQYYREEENGRGNFPPRFSGLQFPNYSSELNVNALELDDSALYLCASSGGLAYEQYFGPGTRLTVT.

V gene TRBV2 combines with J gene TRBJ2-6, with TRBD1 as a possible D gene (5 bases). Per germline, CDR1 SNHLY and CDR2 FYNNEI. The CDR3 has 16 amino acids. Trimming removed 3 bases at V and 0 bases at J, with 9 bases between. Here the CDR3 DNA reads TGTGCCAGCAGTGACGCCACAGGCTCTGGGGCCAACGTCCTGACTTTC. Protein product: CASSDATGSGANVLTF.

The rearrangement uses TRBV27 and TRBJ2-3; D unclear. V dropped 1 base and J dropped 5 bases, with 7 bases sitting between them. The CDR3 is 13 residues long. Per germline, CDR1 MNHEY and CDR2 SMNVEV (reference sequence). In DNA, the CDR3 is TGTGCCAGCAGTTTATTTCTGGGAGATACGCAGTATTTT. Its protein product is CASSLFLGDTQYF.

The chain carries TRBV27 and TRBJ1-1; maybe TRBD1 (5 bases). In germline, CDR1 is MNHEY, CDR2 SMNVEV (reference sequence). V lost 3 bases to trimming and J lost 6 bases, with 8 bases between them. This CDR3 region has 12 residues. The CDR3 DNA reads TGTGCCAGCAGTTTTTGGGGGGCTGAAGCTTTCTTT. The encoded protein is CASSFWGAEAFF.

The V call is TRBV7-2, the J call TRBJ1-2; TRBD1 aligns across 7 bases. The CDR3 consists of 15 residues. With V trimmed by 3 bases and J by 4 bases, 8 bases remained unmatched. The germline V gene has CDR1 SGHTA and CDR2 FQGNSA. The CDR3 sequence: CASSLNPGQTYGYTF. The CDR3 coding sequence is TGTGCCAGCAGCTTGAACCCGGGACAGACCTATGGCTACACCTTC.

Only one count was recorded for this clone. This sequence joins TRBV12-3 or TRBV12-4 and TRBJ2-2; D may be TRBD1 (6 bases). The V gene lost 10 bases and the J gene lost 2 bases, with 11 bases spanning the gap. The CDR3 runs 13 residues. CDR3 bases: TGTGCCACTTGGACAGATAACACCGGGGAGCTGTTTTTT. Translation gives CATWTDNTGELFF.

This rearrangement joins TRBV6-5 to TRBJ2-7; TRBD2 aligns across 8 bases. J lost 4 bases, V lost 4 bases, and 9 bases had no gene match. The germline CDR1 and CDR2 sequences are MNHEY and SVGAGI. CDR3 length equals 15 residues. The DNA for the CDR3 is TGTGCCAGCAGTTCCCCCCCGGGAGGGGTTTACGAGCAGTACTTC. This gives the protein CASSSPPGGVYEQYF.

The chain is built from TRBV15 and TRBJ1-2; 11 nucleotides agree with TRBD1. Germline CDR1 and CDR2: LNHNV and YYDKDF (reference sequence). The CDR3 is 16 residues long. The J segment lost 7 bases and the V segment lost 5 bases, leaving 12 bases of the junction unmatched. This CDR3 reads CATSRLTGGTGGGYTF. The CDR3 DNA sequence: TGTGCCACCAGCCGTCTAACCGGTGGGACAGGGGGTGGCTACACCTTC.

The chain carries TRBV5-1 and TRBJ2-6, with 14 bases fitting TRBD2. The germline CDR1 and CDR2 sequences are SGHRS and YFSETQ. This CDR3 has 18 residues. The trim removed 5 bases at V and 4 bases at J, leaving 8 bases unmatched. The DNA of the CDR3 is TGCGCCAGCAGTTCCGGACTAGCGGGAGGCACGGGGGCCAACGTCCTGACTTTC. Its translation is CASSSGLAGGTGANVLTF.

This chain uses TRBV3-1 (or the pseudogene TRBV3-2) with TRBJ2-1; D ambiguous. The CDR3 is 14 residues long. Between the trimmed V and J ends, which lost 0 bases and 6 bases, there was a span of 9 bases. The germline V gene has CDR1 LGHDT and CDR2 YNNKEL (reference sequence). The CDR3 DNA sequence: TGTGCCAGCAGCCAAGATGAAGGGCCCAATGAGCAGTTCTTC. This codes for CASSQDEGPNEQFF.

V is TRBV10-2 and J is TRBJ2-7, with D possibly being TRBD2 (6 bases). The CDR3 length is 15 residues. V dropped 2 bases and J dropped 0 bases, with 11 bases sitting between them. CDR1 WSHSY and CDR2 SAAADI come from the germline V gene. The CDR3 sequence: CASSETGLISYEQYF. CDR3 sequence (DNA): TGCGCCAGCAGTGAGACGGGACTGATCTCCTACGAGCAGTACTTC.

In its sample, this clone was seen a few times. This chain links TRBV5-8 with TRBJ1-6; 7 bases match TRBD1. Per the germline V gene, CDR1 is SGHTS and CDR2 is YDEGEE. V was clipped by 5 bases and J by 3 bases; unmatched bases: 5. The CDR3 runs to 15 residues. This CDR3 reads CASRLGGGYNSPLHF. The CDR3 bases are TGTGCCAGCAGGCTAGGGGGCGGCTATAATTCACCCCTCCACTTT.

The V call is TRBV7-2, the J call TRBJ2-1; 7 positions agree with TRBD1. CDR3 size: 15 residues. V shed 5 bases, J shed 0 bases, and the junction held 4 bases outside the gene matches. Germline V gene data show CDR1 as SGHTA and CDR2 as FQGNSA. CDR3 in amino acids: CASSPRDSSYNEQFF. The DNA for the CDR3 is TGTGCCAGCAGCCCCCGGGACAGCTCCTACAATGAGCAGTTCTTC. Complete variable domain (other parts from reference TRBV7-2 and TRBJ2-1): GAGVSQSPSNKVTEKGKDVELRCDPISGHTALYWYRQSLGQGLEFLIYFQGNSAPDKSGLPSDRFSAERTGGSVSTLTIQRTQQEDSAVYLCASSPRDSSYNEQFFGPGTRLTVL.

The chain employs TRBV10-1 and TRBJ1-3; D unclear. Trimming shortened V by 5 bases and J by 0 bases, and 11 bases separated the two germline ends. This CDR3 is built from 15 residues. The V gene's germline CDR1 is WNHNN and CDR2 SYGVQD (reference sequence). The CDR3 protein is CASSPAGFSGNTIYF. CDR3 nucleotides: TGCGCCAGCAGTCCAGCAGGCTTCTCTGGAAACACCATATATTTT.

This chain joins TRBV19 and TRBJ2-1; 10 bases map to TRBD1. CDR1 and CDR2 (germline): LNHDA, SQIVND (reference sequence). The CDR3 loop spans 14 amino acids. The CDR3 sequence: CARIGQGVSNEQFF. In DNA form, the CDR3 reads TGTGCTAGAATCGGACAGGGGGTATCCAATGAGCAGTTCTTC. The full variable domain, completed using reference TRBV19 and TRBJ2-1, is DGGITQSPKYLFRKEGQNVTLSCEQNLNHDAMYWYRQDPGQGLRLIYYSQIVNDFQKGDIAEGYSVSREKKESFPLTVTSAQKNPTAFYLCARIGQGVSNEQFFGPGTRLTVL.

By share, this clone counts as medium-sized. The chain has TRBV12-3 or TRBV12-4 and TRBJ2-7; perhaps TRBD2 as D (5 bases). The V gene lost 3 bases and the J gene lost 1 base, with 7 bases spanning the gap. The CDR3 contains 13 residues. The CDR3: CASSLGGSYEQYF. In DNA, the CDR3 is TGTGCCAGCAGTTTGGGCGGGTCCTACGAGCAGTACTTC.